Listed below are T cell receptor beta chains from one sample, sequenced in a study of T cell responses to AZD1222 COVID-19 vaccine. The protocol was immunoSEQ multiplex PCR, while the TCRdb copy is restricted to in-frame clones and leaves out a portion. Seen here are 130,000 or so clones, about 86% observed once, and the top ten hold 12%. The sample in question was peripheral blood, obtained on day 0 of AZD1222 vaccination. The receptors stem from an adult in good health. Each CDR3 is given with its conserved first and last residue. The D gene is left open where the match is weak. Some rows mark clone size as missing; the rest say once, few, many or name a class of expanded clone.

d_call j_call cdr3_length v_call clone_size cdr3_nt cdr3_aa
. TRBJ1-1 13 TRBV5-4 . TGTGCCAGCAGCGTCGCCGGCCACACTGAAGCTTTCTTT CASSVAGHTEAFF
TRBD1 TRBJ1-2 16 TRBV4-3 . TGCGCCAGCAGCCAAGCTTTCAGGGGGCAGGACTATGGCTACACCTTC CASSQAFRGQDYGYTF
TRBD1 TRBJ2-2 16 TRBV19 . TGTGCCAGTAGTAGAATAACAGGGGCGAACACCGGGGAGCTGTTTTTT CASSRITGANTGELFF
TRBD2 TRBJ2-1 15 TRBV5-5 . TGTGCCAGCAGCTTTATAGCGGGAGACTACAATGAGCAGTTCTTC CASSFIAGDYNEQFF
TRBD1 TRBJ1-3 14 TRBV6-5 . TGTGCCAGCAGACGGACAGGGGCTGGAAACACCATATATTTT CASRRTGAGNTIYF
. TRBJ2-1 17 TRBV7-9 . TGTGCCAGCAGCTTAAAGTTGAGGATAGGACCGTACAATGAGCAGTTCTTC CASSLKLRIGPYNEQFF
. TRBJ2-7 14 TRBV5-1 . TGCGCCAGCAGCTCCGGAGGTCTGGGTTACGAGCAGTACTTC CASSSGGLGYEQYF
. TRBJ1-2 11 TRBV7-6 . TGTGCCAGCAGCACCGGTAGGGGCTACACCTTC CASSTGRGYTF
. TRBJ2-1 12 TRBV19 . TGTGCCAGTAGTATTACAGGGCTTGAGCAGTTCTTC CASSITGLEQFF
. TRBJ1-5 14 TRBV5-1 . TGCGCCAGCAGCTTGGAGTCAGGGGTTCAGCCCCAGCATTTT CASSLESGVQPQHF
. TRBJ2-1 11 TRBV19 once TGTGCCAGCGGGACACTTAATGAGCAGTTCTTC CASGTLNEQFF
. TRBJ1-4 13 TRBV12-3/TRBV12-4 . TGTGCCAGCAATAGGGGCGTTGATGAAAAACTGTTTTTT CASNRGVDEKLFF
. TRBJ2-1 16 TRBV5-1 . TGCGCCAGCAGCTCTAGGGTCCTTAGCTCCTACAATGAGCAGTTCTTC CASSSRVLSSYNEQFF
TRBD2 TRBJ2-6 17 TRBV19 . TGTGCCAGTAGCGTGACTAGCGGGGACTCTGGGGCCAACGTCCTGACTTTC CASSVTSGDSGANVLTF
. TRBJ1-5 14 TRBV2 . TGTGCCAGCATGGAGGGGGATAGCAATCAGCCCCAGCATTTT CASMEGDSNQPQHF
TRBD2 TRBJ2-3 16 TRBV7-6 . TGTGCCAGCAGCTTGAATAGCGGGACTAGCGGAGATACGCAGTATTTT CASSLNSGTSGDTQYF
. TRBJ2-1 13 TRBV29-1 . TGCAGCGTGGTAGACTGGCCTAGGGTTGAGCAGTTCTTC CSVVDWPRVEQFF
. TRBJ2-7 15 TRBV18 few TGTGCCAGCTCACTCGGGACTCCAGCAACCTACGAGCAGTACTTC CASSLGTPATYEQYF
. TRBJ1-6 13 TRBV29-1 . TGCAGCGTTGCGAACTCCTATAATTCACCCCTCCACTTT CSVANSYNSPLHF
TRBD1 TRBJ1-5 17 TRBV19 once TGTGCCAGTAGTGTACCGACAGGGGTCGGAAGCAATCAGCCCCAGCATTTT CASSVPTGVGSNQPQHF
TRBD1 TRBJ2-7 14 TRBV6-5 . TGTGCCACCTCCGGGACAGGGACTTCCTACGAGCAGTACTTC CATSGTGTSYEQYF
. TRBJ1-1 13 TRBV2 once TGTGCCAGCCAATCACAGGAGAACACTGAAGCTTTCTTT CASQSQENTEAFF
TRBD1 TRBJ1-2 12 TRBV6-5 . TGTGCCAGTTCCGGGACAGGGGACGGCTACACCTTC CASSGTGDGYTF
. TRBJ2-3 14 TRBV28 . TGTGCCAGCAGTCCCGGGGGGCGGACAGATACGCAGTATTTT CASSPGGRTDTQYF
TRBD1 TRBJ2-4 15 TRBV18 . TGTGCCAGCGGAAGTTCCGGGACAGGGCTAGGCATTCAGTACTTC CASGSSGTGLGIQYF
. TRBJ1-1 13 TRBV7-9 . TGTGCCAGCAGCTTAGTCGTAGGGGGTGAAGCTTTCTTT CASSLVVGGEAFF
. TRBJ1-2 12 TRBV7-9 . TGTGCCAGCAGCTTCACTGGTGATGGCTACACCTTC CASSFTGDGYTF
. TRBJ1-5 15 TRBV19 . TGTGCCAGTTGCGAGGAGGACGGACTCAATCAGCCCCAGCATTTT CASCEEDGLNQPQHF
. TRBJ1-5 13 TRBV6-1 . TGTGCCAGCAGTGAATATAGCAATCAGCCCCAGCATTTT CASSEYSNQPQHF
TRBD1 TRBJ2-1 16 TRBV6-1 . TGTGCCAGCAGTGAAGAAACAGGGGTTCCCTACAATGAGCAGTTCTTC CASSEETGVPYNEQFF
. TRBJ1-2 16 TRBV6-5 . TGTGCCAGCAGTTACTCGTTGGAGGGGACAAACTATGGCTACACCTTC CASSYSLEGTNYGYTF
TRBD2 TRBJ2-1 15 TRBV15 . TGTGCCACCAGCACGCTAGCGGGACCCAACAATGAGCAGTTCTTC CATSTLAGPNNEQFF
. TRBJ1-3 14 TRBV5-1 . TGCGCCAGCAGCTTGGCTGGGGTCGGAAACACCATATATTTT CASSLAGVGNTIYF
. TRBJ2-1 15 TRBV27 . TGTGCCAGCAGTTTATTCGGGAGACCCTACAATGAGCAGTTCTTC CASSLFGRPYNEQFF
TRBD1 TRBJ2-5 14 TRBV5-1 . TGCGCCAGCAGCATCGGGACAGGGGAAGAGACCCAGTACTTC CASSIGTGEETQYF
. TRBJ2-2 14 TRBV28 . TGTGCCAGCAGTTTAGGGACAATGACCGGGGAGCTGTTTTTT CASSLGTMTGELFF
. TRBJ2-3 13 TRBV7-9 . TGTGCCAGCTCCGGGACTTGGACAGATACGCAGTATTTT CASSGTWTDTQYF